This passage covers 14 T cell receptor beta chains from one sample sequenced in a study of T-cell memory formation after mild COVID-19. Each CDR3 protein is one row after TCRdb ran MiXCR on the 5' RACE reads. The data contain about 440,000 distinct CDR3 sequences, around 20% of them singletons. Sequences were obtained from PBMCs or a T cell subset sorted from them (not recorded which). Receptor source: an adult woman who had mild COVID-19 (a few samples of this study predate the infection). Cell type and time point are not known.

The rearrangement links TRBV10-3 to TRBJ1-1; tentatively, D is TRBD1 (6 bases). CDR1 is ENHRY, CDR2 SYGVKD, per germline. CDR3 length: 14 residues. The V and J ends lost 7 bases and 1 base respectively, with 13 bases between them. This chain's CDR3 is CAITAGTSNTEAFF. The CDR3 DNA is TGTGCCATCACCGCCGGGACATCGAACACTGAAGCTTTCTTT.

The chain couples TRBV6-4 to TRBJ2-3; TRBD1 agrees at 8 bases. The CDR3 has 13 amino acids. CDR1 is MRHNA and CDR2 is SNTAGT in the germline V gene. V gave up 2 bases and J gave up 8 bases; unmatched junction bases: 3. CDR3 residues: CASSDETGATQYF. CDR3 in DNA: TGTGCCAGCAGTGACGAGACAGGGGCTACGCAGTATTTT.

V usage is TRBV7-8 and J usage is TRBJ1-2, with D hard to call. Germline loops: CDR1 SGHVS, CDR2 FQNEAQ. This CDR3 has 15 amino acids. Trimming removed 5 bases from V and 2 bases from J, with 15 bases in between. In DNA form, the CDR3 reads TGTGCCAGCAGCGGGAGGGCGGACCCAAACTATGGCTACACCTTC. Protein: CASSGRADPNYGYTF.

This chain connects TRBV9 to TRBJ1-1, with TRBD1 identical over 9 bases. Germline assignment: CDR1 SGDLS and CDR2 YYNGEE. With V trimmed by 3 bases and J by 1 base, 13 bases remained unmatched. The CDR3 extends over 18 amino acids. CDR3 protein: CASSARGGGQGPNTEAFF. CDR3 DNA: TGTGCCAGCAGCGCCCGGGGCGGGGGACAGGGTCCGAACACTGAAGCTTTCTTT.

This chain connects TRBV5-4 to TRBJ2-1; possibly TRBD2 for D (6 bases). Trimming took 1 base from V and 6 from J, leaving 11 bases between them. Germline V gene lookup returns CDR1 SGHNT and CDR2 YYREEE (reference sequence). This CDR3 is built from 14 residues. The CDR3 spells CASSLRVAVNEQFF. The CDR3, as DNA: TGTGCCAGCAGCTTGAGGGTAGCGGTCAATGAGCAGTTCTTC.

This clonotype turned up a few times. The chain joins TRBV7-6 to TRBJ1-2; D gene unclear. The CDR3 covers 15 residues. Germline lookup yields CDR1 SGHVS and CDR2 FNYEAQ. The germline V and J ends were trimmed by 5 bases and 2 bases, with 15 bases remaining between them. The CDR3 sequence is CASSLRADGNYGYTF. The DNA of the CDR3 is TGTGCCAGCAGCCTACGGGCCGACGGCAACTATGGCTACACCTTC.

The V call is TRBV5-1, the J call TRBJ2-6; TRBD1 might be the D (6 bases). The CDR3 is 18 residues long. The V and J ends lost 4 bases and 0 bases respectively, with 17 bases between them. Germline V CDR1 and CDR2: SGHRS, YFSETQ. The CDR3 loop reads CASSIQGNTNSGANVLTF. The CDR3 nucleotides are TGCGCCAGCAGCATACAGGGAAACACGAACTCTGGGGCCAACGTCCTGACTTTC.

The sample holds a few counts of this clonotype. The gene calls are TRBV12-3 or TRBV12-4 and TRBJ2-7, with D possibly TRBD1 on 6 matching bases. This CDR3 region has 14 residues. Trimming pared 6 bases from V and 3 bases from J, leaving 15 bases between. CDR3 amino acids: CASRQDSARYEQYF. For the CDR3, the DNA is TGTGCCAGCAGACAGGACAGCGCGCGCTACGAGCAGTACTTC.

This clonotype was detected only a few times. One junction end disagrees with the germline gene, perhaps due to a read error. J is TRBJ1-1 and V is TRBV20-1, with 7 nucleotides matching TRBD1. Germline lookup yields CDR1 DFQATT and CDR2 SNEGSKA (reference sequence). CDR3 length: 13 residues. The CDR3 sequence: CSARDDRVSEAFF. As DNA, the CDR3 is TGCAGTGCTCGAGACGACAGGGTATCTGAAGCTTTCTTT.

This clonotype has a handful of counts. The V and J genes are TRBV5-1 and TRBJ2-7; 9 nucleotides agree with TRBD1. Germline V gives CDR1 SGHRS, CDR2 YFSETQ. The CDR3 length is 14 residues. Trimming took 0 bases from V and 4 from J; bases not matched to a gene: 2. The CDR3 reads CASSLGQGEYEQYF. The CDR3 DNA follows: TGCGCCAGCAGCTTGGGACAGGGGGAATACGAGCAGTACTTC.

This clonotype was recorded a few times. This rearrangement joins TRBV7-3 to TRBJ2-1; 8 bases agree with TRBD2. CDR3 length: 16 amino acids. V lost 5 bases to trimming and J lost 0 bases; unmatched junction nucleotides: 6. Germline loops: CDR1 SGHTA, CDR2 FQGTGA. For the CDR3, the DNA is TGTGCCAGCAGCCGCCTCAGCGGGAGCTCCTACAATGAGCAGTTCTTC. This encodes CASSRLSGSSYNEQFF.

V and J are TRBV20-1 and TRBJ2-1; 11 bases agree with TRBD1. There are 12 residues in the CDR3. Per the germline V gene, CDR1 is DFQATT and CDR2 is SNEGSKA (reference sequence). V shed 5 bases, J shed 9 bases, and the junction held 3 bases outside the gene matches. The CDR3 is CSASDRGLEQFF. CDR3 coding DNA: TGCAGTGCTTCGGACAGGGGGCTTGAGCAGTTCTTC.

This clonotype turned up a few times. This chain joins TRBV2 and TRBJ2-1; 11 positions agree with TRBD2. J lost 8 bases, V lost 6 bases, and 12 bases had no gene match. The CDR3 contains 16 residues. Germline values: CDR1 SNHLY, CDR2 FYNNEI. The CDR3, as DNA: TGTGCCAGCAGCCGCCAAAGGGCTAGCGGGAGGCATGAGCAGTTCTTC. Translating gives CASSRQRASGRHEQFF. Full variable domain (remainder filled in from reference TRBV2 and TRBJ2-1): EPEVTQTPSHQVTQMGQEVILRCVPISNHLYFYWYRQILGQKVEFLVSFYNNEISEKSEIFDDQFSVERPDGSNFTLKIRSTKLEDSAMYFCASSRQRASGRHEQFFGPGTRLTVL.

The CDR3 sequence: CASSLGAGLYGYTF. The CDR3 bases are TGTGCCAGCAGCTTAGGAGCAGGGCTATATGGCTACACCTTC. This chain uses TRBV7-9 with TRBJ1-2; a possible D gene is TRBD1 (5 bases). Germline V CDR1 and CDR2: SEHNR, FQNEAQ (reference sequence). The CDR3 has 14 amino acids. V was cut by 1 base and J by 5 bases, with 11 bases left in between.